Listed below are T cell receptor beta chains from one sample, sequenced in a study of shared clonotypes between healthy human individuals. TCRdb's copy holds only in-frame clones and misses some; the assay was immunoSEQ multiplex PCR. The sample carries about 2.4 million clones, 80% to 95% recorded once. Sequencing input: naive CD4+ T cells from PBMCs. These receptors were obtained from a man younger than 35 in good health. Some clones in this sample may be carry-over from other donors' samples. CDR3s include the opening cysteine and the closing phenylalanine or tryptophan. The D gene is left open where the match is weak. Not every row has a clone size; where given, it reads once, few, many or a size class.

V gene: TRBV11-1
J gene: TRBJ1-6
clone size: -
D gene: -
CDR3 DNA: TGTGCCAGCAGCTCAGGGAGAAGCTCCTATAATTCACCCCTCCACTTT
CDR3 protein: CASSSGRSSYNSPLHF

V gene: TRBV5-1
J gene: TRBJ2-1
clone size: -
D gene: TRBD2
CDR3 DNA: TGCGCCAGCAGCTTGGGGATAGCGGGAACGTACAATGAGCAGTTCTTC
CDR3 protein: CASSLGIAGTYNEQFF

V gene: TRBV9
J gene: TRBJ2-5
clone size: -
D gene: -
CDR3 DNA: TGTGCCAGCAGCGTAGCCCAGGGAGGAGAGACCCAGTACTTC
CDR3 protein: CASSVAQGGETQYF

V gene: TRBV9
J gene: TRBJ2-5
clone size: -
D gene: TRBD2
CDR3 DNA: TGTGCCAGCAGCGTGAGCGGGATTCCCCTAGAGACCCAGTACTTC
CDR3 protein: CASSVSGIPLETQYF

V gene: TRBV27
J gene: TRBJ1-5
clone size: -
D gene: -
CDR3 DNA: TGTGCCAGCGCCCGCGAAGGGAGCAATCAGCCCCAGCATTTT
CDR3 protein: CASAREGSNQPQHF

V gene: TRBV6-1
J gene: TRBJ2-7
clone size: -
D gene: TRBD1
CDR3 DNA: TGTGCCAGCAGTGGGGGCAGGACAGGATCGGGCGAGCAGTACTTC
CDR3 protein: CASSGGRTGSGEQYF

V gene: TRBV5-8
J gene: TRBJ1-2
clone size: -
D gene: -
CDR3 DNA: TGTGCCAGCCTGGGCCAGAACTATGGCTACACCTTC
CDR3 protein: CASLGQNYGYTF

V gene: TRBV2
J gene: TRBJ1-6
clone size: -
D gene: -
CDR3 DNA: TGTGCCAGCAAGGAGGGGTATAATTCACCCCTCCACTTT
CDR3 protein: CASKEGYNSPLHF

V gene: TRBV5-1
J gene: TRBJ1-4
clone size: -
D gene: -
CDR3 DNA: TGCGCCAGCAAAGGACTGTCAACTAATGAAAAACTGTTTTTT
CDR3 protein: CASKGLSTNEKLFF

V gene: TRBV7-9
J gene: TRBJ2-5
clone size: once
D gene: -
CDR3 DNA: TGTGCCAGCAGCCAAGGGGGTCGAGAGACCCAGTACTTC
CDR3 protein: CASSQGGRETQYF

V gene: TRBV27
J gene: TRBJ1-4
clone size: -
D gene: -
CDR3 DNA: TGTGCCGCCGCGAGACGGACTAATGAAAAACTGTTTTTT
CDR3 protein: CAAARRTNEKLFF

V gene: TRBV9
J gene: TRBJ1-2
clone size: -
D gene: -
CDR3 DNA: TGTGCCAGCAGTTTGACCCTGGGGGGTAACTATGGCTACACCTTC
CDR3 protein: CASSLTLGGNYGYTF

V gene: TRBV4-1
J gene: TRBJ2-5
clone size: -
D gene: -
CDR3 DNA: TGCGCCAGCAGCCAAGAGGGGGGAACGCTGGGGGAGACCCAGTACTTC
CDR3 protein: CASSQEGGTLGETQYF

V gene: TRBV5-1
J gene: TRBJ1-4
clone size: -
D gene: TRBD1
CDR3 DNA: TGCGCCAGCAGCTTCGGCGGCTCGGACAGGGGGCGAACTAATGAAAAACTGTTTTTT
CDR3 protein: CASSFGGSDRGRTNEKLFF

V gene: TRBV18
J gene: TRBJ1-4
clone size: -
D gene: -
CDR3 DNA: TGTGCCAGCTCACCCAACCTTGCAACTAATGAAAAACTGTTTTTT
CDR3 protein: CASSPNLATNEKLFF

V gene: TRBV19
J gene: TRBJ2-7
clone size: once
D gene: -
CDR3 DNA: TGTGCCAGTAGCGATCTAGCCACCTACGAGCAGTACTTC
CDR3 protein: CASSDLATYEQYF

V gene: TRBV6-5
J gene: TRBJ2-7
clone size: once
D gene: -
CDR3 DNA: TGTGCCAGCAGTATAGGGGGCTACGAGCAGTACTTC
CDR3 protein: CASSIGGYEQYF

V gene: TRBV10-3
J gene: TRBJ2-7
clone size: -
D gene: -
CDR3 DNA: TGTGCCATCAGTGAGTCAAGAGTGGGCAGCCAGAGCTCCTACGAGCAGTACTTC
CDR3 protein: CAISESRVGSQSSYEQYF

V gene: TRBV6-1
J gene: TRBJ1-2
clone size: once
D gene: -
CDR3 DNA: TGTGCCAGCAGTGAAATTTATCGGGGGGACTATGGCTACACCTTC
CDR3 protein: CASSEIYRGDYGYTF

V gene: TRBV5-1
J gene: TRBJ1-1
clone size: few
D gene: -
CDR3 DNA: TGCGCCAGCAGCTTGGTCGTCAGGGGGAACACTGAAGCTTTCTTT
CDR3 protein: CASSLVVRGNTEAFF

V gene: TRBV9
J gene: TRBJ1-1
clone size: -
D gene: -
CDR3 DNA: TGTGCCAGCAGTTATCGCAACACTGAAGCTTTCTTT
CDR3 protein: CASSYRNTEAFF

V gene: TRBV7-9
J gene: TRBJ1-1
clone size: -
D gene: TRBD1
CDR3 DNA: TGTGCCAGCAGCCCGGACAGGGAAGTGGCTGAAGCTTTCTTT
CDR3 protein: CASSPDREVAEAFF

V gene: TRBV7-8
J gene: TRBJ1-1
clone size: -
D gene: -
CDR3 DNA: TGTGCCAGCAGCTTAGGGTGGGGGATGACCACTGAAGCTTTCTTT
CDR3 protein: CASSLGWGMTTEAFF

V gene: TRBV9
J gene: TRBJ2-3
clone size: -
D gene: -
CDR3 DNA: TGTGCCAGCAGCGTAGCCGAAGTGGCAGCCACAGATACGCAGTATTTT
CDR3 protein: CASSVAEVAATDTQYF

V gene: TRBV9
J gene: TRBJ2-3
clone size: -
D gene: -
CDR3 DNA: TGTGCCAGCAGCGCGAGCACCCTGACAGATACGCAGTATTTT
CDR3 protein: CASSASTLTDTQYF

V gene: TRBV5-1
J gene: TRBJ2-7
clone size: -
D gene: -
CDR3 DNA: TGCGCCAGCAGCCTGGGTAGGTCTGATTACGAGCAGTACTTC
CDR3 protein: CASSLGRSDYEQYF

V gene: TRBV6-1
J gene: TRBJ1-2
clone size: once
D gene: TRBD1
CDR3 DNA: TGTGCCAGCAGAGTAGAGGACAGGGACTACTATGGCTACACCTTC
CDR3 protein: CASRVEDRDYYGYTF

V gene: TRBV29-1
J gene: TRBJ2-7
clone size: -
D gene: TRBD2
CDR3 DNA: TGCAGCGTTACATCCGGCCGATCATCAGGCCAACTAGCGGGAGCTTCCTACGAGCAGTACTTC
CDR3 protein: CSVTSGRSSGQLAGASYEQYF

V gene: TRBV5-5
J gene: TRBJ1-4
clone size: -
D gene: -
CDR3 DNA: TGTGCCAGCAGCTTAGGAACAGGGCAGGAAAAACTGTTTTTT
CDR3 protein: CASSLGTGQEKLFF

V gene: TRBV18
J gene: TRBJ2-3
clone size: once
D gene: TRBD1
CDR3 DNA: TGTGCCAGCTCACTTGGACAGGGTGGAGATACGCAGTATTTT
CDR3 protein: CASSLGQGGDTQYF

V gene: TRBV7-9
J gene: TRBJ1-3
clone size: -
D gene: -
CDR3 DNA: TGTGCCAGCAGCTCCGTGAAGGGCTTAAGAAACACCATATATTTT
CDR3 protein: CASSSVKGLRNTIYF

V gene: TRBV27
J gene: TRBJ1-6
clone size: -
D gene: TRBD1
CDR3 DNA: TGTGCCAGCAGTTTCACCTACAGGGGTGGTAATAATTCACCCCTCCACTTT
CDR3 protein: CASSFTYRGGNNSPLHF

V gene: TRBV19
J gene: TRBJ2-3
clone size: -
D gene: -
CDR3 DNA: TGTGCCAGTAAAAACCTGGACACAGATACGCAGTATTTT
CDR3 protein: CASKNLDTDTQYF

V gene: TRBV20-1
J gene: TRBJ1-1
clone size: -
D gene: -
CDR3 DNA: TGCAGTGCTAGAGAGAACCGGGCTTTCTTT
CDR3 protein: CSARENRAFF

V gene: TRBV9
J gene: TRBJ2-6
clone size: -
D gene: -
CDR3 DNA: TGTGCCAGCAGCGTAGGAATGGGGGCGATAGGGGCCAACGTCCTGACTTTC
CDR3 protein: CASSVGMGAIGANVLTF

V gene: TRBV7-2
J gene: TRBJ2-3
clone size: -
D gene: -
CDR3 DNA: TGTGCCAGCGATTCGGCGGGGCAACCCCGGGATACGCAGTATTTT
CDR3 protein: CASDSAGQPRDTQYF

V gene: TRBV27
J gene: TRBJ1-5
clone size: -
D gene: TRBD1
CDR3 DNA: TGTGCCACCAGACAGGTGCAGGGGGCCAGTCAGCCCCAGCATTTT
CDR3 protein: CATRQVQGASQPQHF

V gene: TRBV18
J gene: TRBJ2-3
clone size: -
D gene: -
CDR3 DNA: TGTGCCAGCTCACCAACGACAGAGATTACCCGCATTACGCAGTATTTT
CDR3 protein: CASSPTTEITRITQYF

V gene: TRBV10-3
J gene: TRBJ1-5
clone size: -
D gene: -
CDR3 DNA: TGTGCCATCAGCCCGAACACCTGGGGCAGCAATCAGCCCCAGCATTTT
CDR3 protein: CAISPNTWGSNQPQHF

V gene: TRBV25-1
J gene: TRBJ2-1
clone size: -
D gene: -
CDR3 DNA: TGTGCCAGCAGTGCCACAAGACAGGACTACAATGAGCAGTTCTTC
CDR3 protein: CASSATRQDYNEQFF

V gene: TRBV28
J gene: TRBJ1-2
clone size: once
D gene: TRBD1
CDR3 DNA: TGTGCCAGCAGTTTAACGGGACAGGGGATAAACCAATTC
CDR3 protein: CASSLTGQGINQF

V gene: TRBV15
J gene: TRBJ1-1
clone size: -
D gene: -
CDR3 DNA: TGTGCCACCAGTGTGGCTCCGAACACTGAAGCTTTCTTT
CDR3 protein: CATSVAPNTEAFF

V gene: TRBV21-1
J gene: TRBJ2-7
clone size: -
D gene: -
CDR3 DNA: TGTGCCAGCAGCTTACCGGGACAGGCTTCGCGCGAGCAGTACTTC
CDR3 protein: CASSLPGQASREQYF

V gene: TRBV19
J gene: TRBJ1-1
clone size: -
D gene: -
CDR3 DNA: TGTGCCAGTAGTACTTTGGGACGGGGGAACACTGAAGCTTTCTTT
CDR3 protein: CASSTLGRGNTEAFF

V gene: TRBV7-2
J gene: TRBJ2-4
clone size: -
D gene: -
CDR3 DNA: TGTGCCAGCAGCTCCCCTACCTCAGCTAACATTCAGTACTTC
CDR3 protein: CASSSPTSANIQYF

V gene: TRBV30
J gene: TRBJ2-3
clone size: -
D gene: TRBD1
CDR3 DNA: TGTGCCTGGACCGGGGACAGGGGCGTACTAGATACGCAGTATTTT
CDR3 protein: CAWTGDRGVLDTQYF

V gene: TRBV11-2
J gene: TRBJ2-1
clone size: -
D gene: TRBD2
CDR3 DNA: TGTGCCAGCAGCCCACCGGGACTAGCGGGAGGATCCAATGAGCAGTTCTTC
CDR3 protein: CASSPPGLAGGSNEQFF

V gene: TRBV28
J gene: TRBJ2-2
clone size: -
D gene: TRBD2
CDR3 DNA: TGTGCCAGCCGCCGCGGGGGGGGATCGAACACCGGGGAGCTGTTTTTT
CDR3 protein: CASRRGGGSNTGELFF

V gene: TRBV7-9
J gene: TRBJ2-5
clone size: -
D gene: -
CDR3 DNA: TGTGCCAGCAGCTTAGCGACAACCCAAGAGACCCAGTACTTC
CDR3 protein: CASSLATTQETQYF